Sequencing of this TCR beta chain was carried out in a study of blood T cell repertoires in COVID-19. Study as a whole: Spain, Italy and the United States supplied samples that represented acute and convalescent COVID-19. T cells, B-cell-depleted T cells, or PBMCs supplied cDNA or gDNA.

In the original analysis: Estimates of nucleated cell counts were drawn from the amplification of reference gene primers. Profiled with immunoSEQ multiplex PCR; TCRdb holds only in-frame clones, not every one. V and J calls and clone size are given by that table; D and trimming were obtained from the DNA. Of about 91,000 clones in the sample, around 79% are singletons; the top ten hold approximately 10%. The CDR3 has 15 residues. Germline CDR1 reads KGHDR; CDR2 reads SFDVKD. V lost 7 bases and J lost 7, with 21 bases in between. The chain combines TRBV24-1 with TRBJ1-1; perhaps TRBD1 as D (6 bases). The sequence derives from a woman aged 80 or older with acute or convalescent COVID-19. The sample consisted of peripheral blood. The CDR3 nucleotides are TGTGCCACCAGCCTCGGTCGCTGGGACACGGATGAAGCTTTCTTT. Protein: CATSLGRWDTDEAFF.